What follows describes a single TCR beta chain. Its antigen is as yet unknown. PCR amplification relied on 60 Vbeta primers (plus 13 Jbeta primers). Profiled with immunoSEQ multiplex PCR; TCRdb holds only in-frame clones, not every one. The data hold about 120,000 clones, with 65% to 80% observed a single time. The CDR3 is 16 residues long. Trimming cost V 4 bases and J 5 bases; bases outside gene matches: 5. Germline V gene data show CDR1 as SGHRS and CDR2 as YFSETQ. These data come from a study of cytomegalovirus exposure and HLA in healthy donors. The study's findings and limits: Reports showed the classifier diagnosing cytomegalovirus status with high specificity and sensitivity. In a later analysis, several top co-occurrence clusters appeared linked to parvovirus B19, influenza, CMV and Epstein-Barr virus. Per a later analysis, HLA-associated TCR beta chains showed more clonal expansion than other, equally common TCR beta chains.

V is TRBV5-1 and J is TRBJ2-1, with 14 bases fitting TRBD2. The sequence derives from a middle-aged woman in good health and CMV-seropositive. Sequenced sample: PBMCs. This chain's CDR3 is CASSGRTSGRHNEQFF. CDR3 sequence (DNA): TGCGCCAGCAGCGGCAGGACTAGCGGGAGGCACAATGAGCAGTTCTTC.